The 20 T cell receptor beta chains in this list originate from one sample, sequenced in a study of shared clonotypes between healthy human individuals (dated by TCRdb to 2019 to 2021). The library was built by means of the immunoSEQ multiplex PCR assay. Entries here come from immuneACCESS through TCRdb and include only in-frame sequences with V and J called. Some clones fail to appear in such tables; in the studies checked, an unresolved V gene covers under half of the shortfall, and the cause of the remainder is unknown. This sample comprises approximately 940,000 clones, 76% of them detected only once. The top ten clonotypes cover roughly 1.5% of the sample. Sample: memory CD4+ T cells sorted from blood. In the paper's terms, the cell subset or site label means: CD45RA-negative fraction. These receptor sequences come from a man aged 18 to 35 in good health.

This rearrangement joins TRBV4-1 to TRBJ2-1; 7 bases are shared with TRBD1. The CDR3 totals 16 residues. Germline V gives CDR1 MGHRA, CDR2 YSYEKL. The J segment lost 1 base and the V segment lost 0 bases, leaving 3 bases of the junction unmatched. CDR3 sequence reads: CASSQESGGSYNEQFF. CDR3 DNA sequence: TGCGCCAGCAGCCAAGAGTCAGGGGGTTCCTACAATGAGCAGTTCTTC.

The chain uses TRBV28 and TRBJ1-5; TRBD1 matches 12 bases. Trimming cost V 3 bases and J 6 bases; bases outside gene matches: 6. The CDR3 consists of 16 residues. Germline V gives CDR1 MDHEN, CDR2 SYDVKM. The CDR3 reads CASSFLGQGAIQPQHF. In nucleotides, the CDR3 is TGTGCCAGCAGTTTTCTGGGACAGGGGGCGATTCAGCCCCAGCATTTT.

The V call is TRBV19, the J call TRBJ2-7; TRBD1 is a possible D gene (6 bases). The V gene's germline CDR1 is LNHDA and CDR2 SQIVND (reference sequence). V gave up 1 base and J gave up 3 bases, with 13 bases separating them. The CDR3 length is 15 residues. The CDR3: CASSIGADRGYEQYF. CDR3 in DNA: TGTGCCAGTAGTATAGGGGCGGACAGAGGCTACGAGCAGTACTTC.

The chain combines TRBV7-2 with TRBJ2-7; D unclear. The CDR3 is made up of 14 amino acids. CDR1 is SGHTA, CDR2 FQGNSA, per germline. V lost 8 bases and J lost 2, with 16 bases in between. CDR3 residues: CASSRGPAPYEQYF. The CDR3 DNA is TGTGCCAGCTCTAGAGGCCCGGCCCCCTACGAGCAGTACTTC. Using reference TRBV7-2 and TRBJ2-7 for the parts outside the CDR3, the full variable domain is GAGVSQSPSNKVTEKGKDVELRCDPISGHTALYWYRQSLGQGLEFLIYFQGNSAPDKSGLPSDRFSAERTGGSVSTLTIQRTQQEDSAVYLCASSRGPAPYEQYFGPGTRLTVT.

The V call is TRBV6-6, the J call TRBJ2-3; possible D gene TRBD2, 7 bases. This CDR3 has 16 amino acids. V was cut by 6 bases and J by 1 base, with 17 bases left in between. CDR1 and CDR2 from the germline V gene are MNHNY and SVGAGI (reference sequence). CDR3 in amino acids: CASRPPGGQGTDTQYF. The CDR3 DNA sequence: TGTGCCAGCAGACCACCCGGGGGGCAGGGCACAGATACGCAGTATTTT.

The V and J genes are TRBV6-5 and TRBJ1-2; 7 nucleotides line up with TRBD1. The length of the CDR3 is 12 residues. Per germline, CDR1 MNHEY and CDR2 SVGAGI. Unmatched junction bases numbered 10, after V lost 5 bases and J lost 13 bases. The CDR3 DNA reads TGTGCCAGCAGTGAGTGGGAGGGGGCGACCACCTTC. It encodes CASSEWEGATTF.

CDR3 sequence (DNA): TGTGCCAGCAGTTTAACACAGATGCCCAACTATGGCTACACCTTC. It encodes CASSLTQMPNYGYTF. The chain combines TRBV28 with TRBJ1-2; the D is unclear. The V end was cut by 2 bases, the J end by 2 bases, with 12 bases between. Germline V CDR1 and CDR2: MDHEN, SYDVKM. The CDR3 runs 15 residues.

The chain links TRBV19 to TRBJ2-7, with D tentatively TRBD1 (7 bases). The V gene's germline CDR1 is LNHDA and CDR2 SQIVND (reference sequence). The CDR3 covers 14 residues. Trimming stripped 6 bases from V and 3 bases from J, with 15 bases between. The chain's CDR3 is CASRPRGDIYEQYF. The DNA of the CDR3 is TGTGCCAGTAGACCCAGGGGGGACATCTACGAGCAGTACTTC.

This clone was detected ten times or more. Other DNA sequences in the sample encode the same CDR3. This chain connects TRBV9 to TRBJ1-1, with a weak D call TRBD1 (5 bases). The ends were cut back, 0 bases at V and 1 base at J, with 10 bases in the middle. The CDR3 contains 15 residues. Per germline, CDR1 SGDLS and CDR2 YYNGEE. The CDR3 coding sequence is TGTGCCAGCAGCGTAGGGGGCCCAAGGAACACTGAAGCTTTCTTT. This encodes CASSVGGPRNTEAFF.

CDR3 DNA sequence: TGTGCCAGCAGTCGACTTGGCGGGGGGGCTATAGATACGCAGTATTTT. Protein: CASSRLGGGAIDTQYF. The gene calls are TRBV6-4 and TRBJ2-3; 9 nucleotides line up with TRBD2. The CDR3 sequence is 16 residues long. CDR1 is MRHNA, CDR2 SNTAGT, per germline. After removal of 5 bases from V and 5 bases from J, the junction contained 11 bases not matched to a gene.

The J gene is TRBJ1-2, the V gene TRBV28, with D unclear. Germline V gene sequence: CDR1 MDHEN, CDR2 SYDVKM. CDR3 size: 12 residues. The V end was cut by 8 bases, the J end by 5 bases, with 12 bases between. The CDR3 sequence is CASSTTKYGYTF. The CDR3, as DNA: TGTGCCAGCTCCACGACCAAATATGGCTACACCTTC.

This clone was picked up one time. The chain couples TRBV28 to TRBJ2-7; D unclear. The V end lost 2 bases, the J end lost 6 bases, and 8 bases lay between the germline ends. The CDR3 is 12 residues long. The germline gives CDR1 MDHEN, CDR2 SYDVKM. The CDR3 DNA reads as TGTGCCAGCAGTTTACCCACTTTCGAGCAGTACTTC. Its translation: CASSLPTFEQYF.

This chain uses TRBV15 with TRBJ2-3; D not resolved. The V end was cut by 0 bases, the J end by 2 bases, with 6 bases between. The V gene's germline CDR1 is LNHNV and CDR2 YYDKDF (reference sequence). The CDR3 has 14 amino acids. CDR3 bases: TGTGCCACCAGCAGAGATCGCGCCACAGATACGCAGTATTTT. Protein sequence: CATSRDRATDTQYF.

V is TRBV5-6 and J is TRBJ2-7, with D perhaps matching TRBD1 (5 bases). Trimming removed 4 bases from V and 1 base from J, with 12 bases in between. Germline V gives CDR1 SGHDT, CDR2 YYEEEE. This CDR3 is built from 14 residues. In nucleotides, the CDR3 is TGTGCCAGCAGCGGGCAGGGAAATTCCTACGAGCAGTACTTC. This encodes CASSGQGNSYEQYF.

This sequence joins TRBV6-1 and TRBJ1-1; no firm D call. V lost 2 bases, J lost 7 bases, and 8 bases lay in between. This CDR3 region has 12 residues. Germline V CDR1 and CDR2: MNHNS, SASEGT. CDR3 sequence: CASSENVREAFF. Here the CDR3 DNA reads TGTGCCAGCAGTGAAAACGTGCGTGAAGCTTTCTTT.

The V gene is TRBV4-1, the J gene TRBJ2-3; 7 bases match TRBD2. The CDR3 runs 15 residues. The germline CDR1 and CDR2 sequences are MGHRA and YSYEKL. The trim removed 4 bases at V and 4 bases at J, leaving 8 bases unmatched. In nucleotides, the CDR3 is TGCGCCAGCAGCCCCCTGGGCGGGAGTGCAGATACGCAGTATTTT. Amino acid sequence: CASSPLGGSADTQYF.

CDR3 region: CAWIGRGPYGYTF. The DNA for the CDR3 is TGTGCCTGGATCGGACGGGGTCCCTATGGCTACACCTTC. This chain joins TRBV30 and TRBJ1-2; unclear D gene. The CDR3 length is 13 residues. V dropped 4 bases and J dropped 4 bases, with 13 bases sitting between them. The germline gives CDR1 GTSNPN, CDR2 SVGIG (reference sequence).

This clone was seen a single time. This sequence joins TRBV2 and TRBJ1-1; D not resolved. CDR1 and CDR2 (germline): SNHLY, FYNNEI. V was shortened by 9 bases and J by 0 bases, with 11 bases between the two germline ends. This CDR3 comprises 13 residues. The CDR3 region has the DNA TGTGCCAGTCTGCCAGCGATGAACACTGAAGCTTTCTTT. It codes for CASLPAMNTEAFF. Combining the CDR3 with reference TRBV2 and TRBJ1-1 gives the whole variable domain EPEVTQTPSHQVTQMGQEVILRCVPISNHLYFYWYRQILGQKVEFLVSFYNNEISEKSEIFDDQFSVERPDGSNFTLKIRSTKLEDSAMYFCASLPAMNTEAFFGQGTRLTVV.

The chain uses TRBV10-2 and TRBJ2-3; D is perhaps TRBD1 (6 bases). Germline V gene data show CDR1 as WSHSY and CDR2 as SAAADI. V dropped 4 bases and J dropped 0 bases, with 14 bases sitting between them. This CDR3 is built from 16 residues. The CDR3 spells CASSGGPLASTDTQYF. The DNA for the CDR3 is TGCGCCAGCAGTGGGGGGCCCTTAGCTAGCACAGATACGCAGTATTTT.

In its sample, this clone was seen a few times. The CDR3 DNA reads TGTGCCAGCAGTTATATTAGGGACAGGAGAGGGGATGGCTACACCTTC. Encoded protein: CASSYIRDRRGDGYTF. This chain joins TRBV6-5 and TRBJ1-2, with 8 bases fitting TRBD1. CDR1 is MNHEY and CDR2 is SVGAGI in the germline V gene. CDR3 length: 16 residues. V was pared by 3 bases and J by 6 bases, with 12 bases of the junction left unmatched.